The 29 T cell receptor beta chains presented below share a single source sample, sequenced in a study of blood T cell repertoires in COVID-19 (dated by TCRdb to 2018 to 2021). Library construction relied on the immunoSEQ multiplex PCR assay. This immuneACCESS table, as held by TCRdb, lists in-frame sequences with V and J called but not all clones. Of the missing ones, under half trace to an unresolved V gene in checked studies; the others have no known cause. For this sample the table gives some 100,000 clones, of which roughly 85% were detected only once. Together, the top ten hold about 2.5% of the sample. The source material was PBMCs or T cells enriched from blood (not recorded which). The receptors were sampled from a woman between 50 and 59 years old who had recovered from COVID-19.

The chain has TRBV5-1 and TRBJ2-7, with D possibly being TRBD2 (5 bases). Trimming pared 1 base from V and 2 bases from J, leaving 13 bases between. The CDR3 contains 15 residues. Germline V gene lookup returns CDR1 SGHRS and CDR2 YFSETQ. CDR3 in DNA: TGCGCCAGCAGCTTGTATGGGGTCGGGGCCTACGAGCAGTACTTC. Translated, it gives CASSLYGVGAYEQYF.

This sequence joins TRBV2 and TRBJ2-3, with D possibly matching TRBD2 (6 bases). Germline-derived CDR1 and CDR2 are SNHLY and FYNNEI. Trimming left V 6 bases short and J 5 bases short, with 18 bases between. The CDR3 is 15 amino acids. CDR3 in DNA: TGTGCCAGCAGCAAAGGGACCGCCGGGGGAGATACGCAGTATTTT. Its protein product is CASSKGTAGGDTQYF.

The chain has TRBV11-2 and TRBJ2-1; D gene ambiguous. Trimming took 5 bases from V and 1 from J, leaving 15 bases between them. Germline V CDR1 and CDR2: SGHAT, FQNNGV. There are 16 residues in the CDR3. This CDR3 reads CASSLRRVGSYNEQFF. CDR3 DNA sequence: TGTGCCAGCAGCCTACGCCGGGTGGGTTCCTACAATGAGCAGTTCTTC.

This clone has more than one count but fewer than ten. The gene calls are TRBV5-5 and TRBJ1-3, with D perhaps matching TRBD1 (6 bases). V was trimmed by 0 bases and J by 9 bases, leaving 13 bases between them. Germline V gene lookup returns CDR1 SGHKS and CDR2 YYEKEE (reference sequence). This CDR3 comprises 14 residues. Written as DNA, the CDR3 is TGTGCCAGCAGCTTGGACTCAGGGGTGATCACCATATATTTT. This encodes CASSLDSGVITIYF.

The CDR3 DNA reads TGTGCCAGCAGCGTACGCGGACTAGCGGGTAGCACAGATACGCAGTATTTT. Protein sequence: CASSVRGLAGSTDTQYF. V usage is TRBV9 and J usage is TRBJ2-3; 11 bases are shared with TRBD2. Trimming removed 1 base from V and 0 bases from J; junction bases left unmatched: 4. Germline CDR1 SGDLS, CDR2 YYNGEE. The CDR3 has 17 residues.

The V gene is TRBV3-1 (or the pseudogene TRBV3-2), the J gene TRBJ2-5, with 8 nucleotides matching TRBD2. Trimming at V came to 7 bases and at J to 0 bases, leaving 10 bases not matched to a gene. Germline lookup yields CDR1 LGHDT and CDR2 YNNKEL (reference sequence). This CDR3 is built from 16 residues. This CDR3 reads CASNLRGSGDQETQYF. CDR3 nucleotide sequence: TGTGCCAGCAACCTTCGGGGTAGCGGGGACCAAGAGACCCAGTACTTC.

This chain links TRBV7-2 with TRBJ2-7; TRBD1 matches at 7 bases. From germline, CDR1 is SGHTA and CDR2 FQGNSA. The J segment lost 2 bases and the V segment lost 4 bases, leaving 8 bases of the junction unmatched. The CDR3 is 15 amino acids. The CDR3 nucleotides read TGTGCCAGCAGCTCTTCGGACAGGCAAACCTACGAGCAGTACTTC. Its protein is CASSSSDRQTYEQYF.

The chain is built from TRBV11-2 and TRBJ1-2; TRBD1 matches at 10 bases. V lost 5 bases and J lost 7; bases outside the gene matches: 10. CDR3 length equals 15 residues. Looked up from germline, CDR1 is SGHAT and CDR2 is FQNNGV. The chain's CDR3 is CASSVGIGTGVGYTF. The CDR3 DNA follows: TGTGCCAGCAGCGTCGGTATTGGGACAGGGGTTGGCTACACCTTC.

The rearrangement uses TRBV3-1 (or the pseudogene TRBV3-2) and TRBJ2-5; D remains unclear. This CDR3 spans 14 amino acids. With 2 bases removed from V and 1 base from J, the gap between germline ends came to 8 bases. CDR1 is LGHDT and CDR2 is YNNKEL in the germline V gene (reference sequence). In DNA, the CDR3 is TGTGCCAGCAGCCAACGGCGCGGCCAAGAGACCCAGTACTTC. It encodes CASSQRRGQETQYF.

The CDR3 coding sequence is TGTGCCAGCAGCGTAGGGGGCGGACCGAATCAGCCCCAGCATTTT. Protein: CASSVGGGPNQPQHF. This chain links TRBV9 with TRBJ1-5; D perhaps matches TRBD1 (5 bases). Trimming took off 0 bases at V and 4 bases at J, with 11 bases between the two ends. Germline CDR1 and CDR2: SGDLS and YYNGEE. This CDR3 contains 15 residues.

This chain uses TRBV5-4 with TRBJ2-3, with TRBD2 matching over 14 bases. CDR1 is SGHNT, CDR2 YYREEE, per germline (reference sequence). This CDR3 comprises 16 residues. Unmatched junction bases numbered 6, after V lost 3 bases and J lost 6 bases. This CDR3 is CASSWGTSGGGDTQYF. In DNA form, the CDR3 reads TGTGCCAGCAGCTGGGGGACTAGCGGGGGAGGCGATACGCAGTATTTT. Full variable domain (missing parts from reference TRBV5-4 and TRBJ2-3): ETGVTQSPTHLIKTRGQQVTLRCSSQSGHNTVSWYQQALGQGPQFIFQYYREEENGRGNFPPRFSGLQFPNYSSELNVNALELDDSALYLCASSWGTSGGGDTQYFGPGTRLTVL.

CDR3 in amino acids: CASSADRGDYGYTF. CDR3 bases: TGTGCCAGCAGTGCGGACAGGGGTGACTATGGCTACACCTTC. The chain recombines TRBV28 with TRBJ1-2; TRBD1 matches 9 bases. V lost 5 bases to trimming and J lost 3 bases; unmatched junction nucleotides: 4. The CDR3 runs to 14 residues. The germline CDR1 and CDR2 sequences are MDHEN and SYDVKM.

The chain uses TRBV6-5 and TRBJ2-5; 9 bases match TRBD1. V was clipped by 10 bases and J by 6 bases; unmatched bases: 6. This CDR3 contains 12 residues. CDR1 and CDR2 (germline): MNHEY, SVGAGI. CDR3 sequence reads: CATQQGAQTQYF. In DNA, the CDR3 is TGTGCCACTCAACAGGGGGCGCAGACCCAGTACTTC.

The rearrangement joins TRBV24-1 to TRBJ2-5; D is unresolved. The CDR3 consists of 11 residues. Germline CDR1 is KGHDR and CDR2 is SFDVKD. Trimming cost V 6 bases and J 3 bases, with 4 bases left between them. CDR3 loop: CATSFEETQYF. The DNA of the CDR3 is TGTGCCACCAGTTTCGAAGAGACCCAGTACTTC.

The chain couples TRBV12-3 or TRBV12-4 to TRBJ2-1; 7 nucleotides match TRBD1. Germline trimming cut 7 bases from V and 4 bases from J; bases unmatched to any gene: 4. This CDR3 is 13 amino acids long. CDR3 bases: TGTGCCAGCACCATGGGACAGTACAATGAGCAGTTCTTC. Translating it yields CASTMGQYNEQFF.

The chain combines TRBV28 with TRBJ1-1, with a possible D match to TRBD1 (6 bases). V was trimmed by 4 bases and J by 5 bases, leaving 17 bases between them. CDR3 length equals 15 residues. Germline assignment: CDR1 MDHEN and CDR2 SYDVKM. The CDR3 sequence: CASSSRWGRGTEAFF. In nucleotides, the CDR3 is TGTGCCAGCAGTTCCAGGTGGGGGAGGGGGACTGAAGCTTTCTTT.

The chain uses TRBV27 and TRBJ1-1; 7 nucleotides match TRBD1. The CDR3 is 14 residues long. Germline V gives CDR1 MNHEY, CDR2 SMNVEV (reference sequence). V lost 5 bases, J lost 6 bases, and 9 bases stayed unmatched. This CDR3 is CASSQTGTASEAFF. As DNA, the CDR3 is TGTGCCAGCAGTCAGACCGGGACAGCATCTGAAGCTTTCTTT.

This chain uses TRBV29-1 with TRBJ2-2, with D possibly TRBD1 on 6 matching bases. V gave up 6 bases and J gave up 2 bases, with 13 bases separating them. This CDR3 contains 14 residues. CDR1 and CDR2 (germline): SQVTM, ANQGSEA. The CDR3 reads CSVAHRANTGELFF. For the CDR3, the DNA is TGCAGCGTAGCCCACAGGGCTAACACCGGGGAGCTGTTTTTT.

A single count supports this clone. The chain combines TRBV19 with TRBJ2-1, with TRBD2 matching 10 bases. Looked up from germline, CDR1 is LNHDA and CDR2 is SQIVND (reference sequence). With V trimmed by 7 bases and J by 6 bases, 6 bases remained unmatched. The CDR3 length is 14 residues. The CDR3 region has the DNA TGTGCCAGTACTAGGACTAGCGGCGTCAATGAGCAGTTCTTC. Amino acid sequence: CASTRTSGVNEQFF.

This clone turned up a few times. The gene calls are TRBV6-5 and TRBJ2-7; D possibly corresponds to TRBD2 (6 bases). This CDR3 has 15 amino acids. V lost 6 bases and J lost 2, with 17 bases in between. The V gene's germline CDR1 is MNHEY and CDR2 SVGAGI. CDR3 nucleotide sequence: TGTGCCAGCAGCTTAGGGACTTTAGGGCCCTACGAGCAGTACTTC. This sequence encodes CASSLGTLGPYEQYF.

Here the CDR3 reads CASRFPEGSLAEAFF. The CDR3 nucleotides are TGTGCAAGTCGCTTCCCTGAAGGGAGCTTGGCCGAAGCTTTCTTT. The chain uses TRBV12-2 and TRBJ1-1. TRBV12-2 is labeled a pseudogene. The CDR3 contains 15 residues.

Here the CDR3 reads CASNRDRTTDTQYF. Written as DNA, the CDR3 is TGTGCCAGCAATCGGGACAGGACCACAGATACGCAGTATTTT. The chain couples TRBV6-5 to TRBJ2-3; TRBD1 matches at 8 bases. There are 14 residues in the CDR3. Germline CDR1 MNHEY, CDR2 SVGAGI. J lost 2 bases, V lost 7 bases, and 5 bases had no gene match.

This clone has a handful of counts. J is TRBJ2-7 and V is TRBV5-1, with D perhaps TRBD1 (6 bases). The V and J ends lost 0 bases and 3 bases respectively, with 13 bases between them. Germline V CDR1 and CDR2: SGHRS, YFSETQ. CDR3 length: 15 residues. CDR3 coding DNA: TGCGCCAGCAGCTTGGAAGGGACATCGATCTACGAGCAGTACTTC. Protein: CASSLEGTSIYEQYF.

The chain couples TRBV7-3 to TRBJ2-7, with 9 bases aligning to TRBD2. This CDR3 region has 13 residues. J gave up 6 bases and V 0 bases, and 0 bases lay outside the gene matches. From germline, CDR1 is SGHTA and CDR2 FQGTGA. Here the CDR3 reads CASSLTSGSEQYF. Here the CDR3 DNA reads TGTGCCAGCAGCTTAACTAGCGGGAGCGAGCAGTACTTC.

The V and J genes are TRBV18 and TRBJ1-2; TRBD1 matches 8 bases. Per germline, CDR1 KGHSH and CDR2 LQKENI. Germline trimming cut 3 bases from V and 6 bases from J; bases unmatched to any gene: 9. The CDR3 runs 15 residues. In nucleotides, the CDR3 is TGTGCCAGCTCACCGTATCAGGGGGCCGCGGATGGCTACACCTTC. Protein sequence: CASSPYQGAADGYTF.

The chain carries TRBV19 and TRBJ2-3, with 10 bases aligning to TRBD1. Germline assignment: CDR1 LNHDA and CDR2 SQIVND (reference sequence). The CDR3 is 14 residues long. V trimming: 5 bases; J trimming: 6 bases; junction bases outside the gene matches: 5. The CDR3 sequence: CASSPGTGDDTQYF. The CDR3 nucleotides read TGTGCCAGTAGTCCCGGGACAGGGGACGATACGCAGTATTTT.

This rearrangement joins TRBV30 to TRBJ2-5; 8 positions match TRBD1. The CDR3 is made up of 14 amino acids. J was trimmed by 5 bases and V by 2 bases; bases with no gene match: 7. Germline CDR1 GTSNPN, CDR2 SVGIG (reference sequence). CDR3 coding DNA: TGTGCCTGGAGTCAGGGGGCCCCTGCGGAGACCCAGTACTTC. It is translated as CAWSQGAPAETQYF.

The V and J genes are TRBV7-2 and TRBJ1-2, with D unclear. CDR1 and CDR2 (germline): SGHTA, FQGNSA. V was trimmed by 5 bases and J by 5 bases, leaving 15 bases between them. The CDR3 loop spans 14 amino acids. The CDR3 sequence is CASSRTGKDYGYTF. As DNA, the CDR3 is TGTGCCAGCAGCAGAACCGGGAAGGATTATGGCTACACCTTC.

This chain links TRBV27 with TRBJ2-7; the D is unclear. Per the germline V gene, CDR1 is MNHEY and CDR2 is SMNVEV (reference sequence). CDR3 length: 14 residues. V was clipped by 3 bases and J by 0 bases, with 9 bases between them. Here the CDR3 reads CASSFIISSYEQYF. The DNA for the CDR3 is TGTGCCAGCAGTTTTATTATCTCCTCCTACGAGCAGTACTTC.